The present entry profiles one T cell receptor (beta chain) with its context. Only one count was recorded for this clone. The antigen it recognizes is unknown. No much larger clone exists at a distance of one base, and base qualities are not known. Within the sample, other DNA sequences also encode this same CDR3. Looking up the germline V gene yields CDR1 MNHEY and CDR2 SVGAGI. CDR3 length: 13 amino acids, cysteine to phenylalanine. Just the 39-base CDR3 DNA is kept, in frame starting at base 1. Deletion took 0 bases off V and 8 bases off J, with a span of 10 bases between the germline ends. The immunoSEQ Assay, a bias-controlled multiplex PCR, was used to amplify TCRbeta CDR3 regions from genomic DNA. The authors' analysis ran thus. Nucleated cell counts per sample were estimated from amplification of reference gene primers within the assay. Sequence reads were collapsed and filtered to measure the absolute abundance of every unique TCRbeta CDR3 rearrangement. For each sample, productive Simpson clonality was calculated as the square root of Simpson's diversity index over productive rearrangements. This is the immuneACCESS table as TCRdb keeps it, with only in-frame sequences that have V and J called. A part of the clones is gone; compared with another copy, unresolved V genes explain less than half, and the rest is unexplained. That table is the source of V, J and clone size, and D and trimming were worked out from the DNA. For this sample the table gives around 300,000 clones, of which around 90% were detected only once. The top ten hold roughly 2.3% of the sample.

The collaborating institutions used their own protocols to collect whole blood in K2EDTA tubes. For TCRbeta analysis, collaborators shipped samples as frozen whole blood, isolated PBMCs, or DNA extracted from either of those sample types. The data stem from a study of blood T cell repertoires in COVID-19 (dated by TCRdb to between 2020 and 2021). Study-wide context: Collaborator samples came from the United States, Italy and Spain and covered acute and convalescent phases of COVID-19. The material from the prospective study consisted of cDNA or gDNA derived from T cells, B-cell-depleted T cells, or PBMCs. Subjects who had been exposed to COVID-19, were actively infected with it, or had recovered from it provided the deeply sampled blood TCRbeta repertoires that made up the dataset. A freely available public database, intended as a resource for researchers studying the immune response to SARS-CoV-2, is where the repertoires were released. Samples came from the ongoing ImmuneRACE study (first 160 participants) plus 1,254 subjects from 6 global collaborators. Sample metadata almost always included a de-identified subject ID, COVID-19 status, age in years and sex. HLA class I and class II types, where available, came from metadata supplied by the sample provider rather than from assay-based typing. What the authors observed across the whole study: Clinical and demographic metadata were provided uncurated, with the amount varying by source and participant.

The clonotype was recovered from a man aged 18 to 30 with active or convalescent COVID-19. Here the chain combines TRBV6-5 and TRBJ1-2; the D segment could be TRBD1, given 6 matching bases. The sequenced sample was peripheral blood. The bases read TGTGCCAGCAGTTACTCGACGGGGGGCGGCTACACCTTC. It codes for CASSYSTGGGYTF.